What follows are 10 T cell receptor beta chains derived from one specimen sequenced in a study of T cell responses to AZD1222 COVID-19 vaccine. Only in-frame clones appear in the TCRdb table, and some are missing; sequencing was by immunoSEQ multiplex PCR. The sample comprises 150,000 to 160,000 clones, 90% of which are singletons, and around 18% rests with the top ten. Sequenced material: peripheral blood, taken on day 0 of AZD1222 vaccination. These receptors came from an adult in good health.

V and J are TRBV5-5 and TRBJ2-1; 12 nucleotides line up with TRBD2. The trim removed 1 base at V and 1 base at J, leaving 0 bases unmatched. The germline gives CDR1 SGHKS, CDR2 YYEKEE (reference sequence). The length of the CDR3 is 16 residues. The CDR3 sequence is CASSLTSGGSYNEQFF. The CDR3 bases are TGTGCCAGCAGCTTGACTAGCGGGGGGTCCTACAATGAGCAGTTCTTC.

The chain recombines TRBV11-3 with TRBJ2-5; 9 bases are a match to TRBD2. Trimming at V came to 0 bases and at J to 3 bases, leaving 8 bases not matched to a gene. This CDR3 has 17 amino acids. CDR1 and CDR2 (germline): SGHNT, YENEEA. The CDR3 nucleotides read TGTGCCAGCAGCTTAGAGGCGCGTATAGCGGGGGAAGAGACCCAGTACTTC. Translated, it gives CASSLEARIAGEETQYF.

The chain recombines TRBV7-2 with TRBJ2-5; tentative D call: TRBD2 (5 bases). The CDR3 loop spans 13 amino acids. Trimming removed 4 bases at V and 4 bases at J, with 10 bases between. Germline V lookup: CDR1 SGHTA, CDR2 FQGNSA. CDR3: CASSWVSVETQYF. The CDR3 bases are TGTGCCAGCAGCTGGGTTAGCGTAGAGACCCAGTACTTC.

This clone was found once. V gene TRBV30 combines with J gene TRBJ1-1; 7 bases align to TRBD1. Per the germline V gene, CDR1 is GTSNPN and CDR2 is SVGIG (reference sequence). The CDR3 loop spans 13 amino acids. With V trimmed by 4 bases and J by 11 bases, 13 bases remained unmatched. CDR3 residues: CAWTRGGIREAFF. The CDR3 DNA reads TGTGCCTGGACCAGGGGGGGGATCAGGGAGGCTTTCTTT.

This chain joins TRBV13 and TRBJ1-6; D not certain. Germline loops: CDR1 PRHDT, CDR2 FYEKMQ (reference sequence). The length of the CDR3 is 16 residues. V lost 0 bases to trimming and J lost 6 bases, with 12 bases between them. The CDR3 sequence: CASSLGGTQLNSPLHF. The CDR3 bases are TGTGCCAGCAGCTTAGGGGGTACGCAGCTTAATTCACCCCTCCACTTT.

This rearrangement joins TRBV5-5 to TRBJ2-3; D gene uncertain. V was clipped by 1 base and J by 2 bases, with 8 bases between them. Germline V gene sequence: CDR1 SGHKS, CDR2 YYEKEE (reference sequence). The CDR3 length is 14 residues. In DNA form, the CDR3 reads TGTGCCAGCAGCTTGAGTACTACCACAGATACGCAGTATTTT. This sequence encodes CASSLSTTTDTQYF.

The chain is built from TRBV24-1 and TRBJ2-7, with 10 bases lining up with TRBD2. Germline values: CDR1 KGHDR, CDR2 SFDVKD. Germline trimming cut 4 bases from V and 5 bases from J; bases unmatched to any gene: 10. The CDR3 is made up of 16 amino acids. The CDR3 region is CATSDPLAGAGHEQYF. CDR3 DNA sequence: TGTGCCACCAGTGACCCGCTAGCGGGGGCTGGCCACGAGCAGTACTTC.

The chain couples TRBV5-1 to TRBJ1-1; 8 bases are a match to TRBD1. Trimming at V came to 4 bases and at J to 1 base, leaving 6 bases not matched to a gene. CDR3 length: 15 amino acids. Germline V gene lookup returns CDR1 SGHRS and CDR2 YFSETQ. CDR3 sequence: CASSRGTGRNTEAFF. The CDR3 DNA is TGCGCCAGCAGCCGGGGGACAGGTCGGAACACTGAAGCTTTCTTT.

This clone appeared once. The rearrangement links TRBV5-5 to TRBJ1-1; 8 bases match TRBD1. This CDR3 is 13 amino acids long. The germline CDR1 and CDR2 sequences are SGHKS and YYEKEE (reference sequence). V lost 4 bases and J lost 3; bases outside the gene matches: 2. In nucleotides, the CDR3 is TGTGCCAGCAGCGTGGACAGGGACACTGAAGCTTTCTTT. It yields the protein CASSVDRDTEAFF.

The V call is TRBV7-9, the J call TRBJ2-3; possible D gene TRBD1, 5 bases. Germline V gives CDR1 SEHNR, CDR2 FQNEAQ (reference sequence). The CDR3 runs to 12 residues. V was pared by 11 bases and J by 5 bases, with 14 bases between. In nucleotides, the CDR3 is TGTGCCGTTCGGACATCCCTAGATACGCAGTATTTT. Protein sequence: CAVRTSLDTQYF.